This note documents a single T cell receptor (beta chain) sequence. As originally analysed: Nucleated cell counts were estimated from reference gene primer amplification. Method: immunoSEQ multiplex PCR; TCRdb's copy keeps in-frame clones and lacks some. V, J and clone size derive from that table, while D and trimming were established from the DNA sequence. The table shows a few hundred thousand clones, with over 80% occurring only once. This record belongs to a study of blood T cell repertoires in COVID-19. As for the study in general: Acute and convalescent COVID-19 specimens originated in the United States, Italy and Spain. Sample material is recorded as cDNA or gDNA derived from T cells, B-cell-depleted T cells, or PBMCs.

Germline lookup yields CDR1 SGHDT and CDR2 YYEEEE. CDR3 length: 14 amino acids. V was clipped by 1 base and J by 5 bases, with 9 bases between them. This clonotype was sampled from a man aged 55-75 years who had recovered from COVID-19. The genes are TRBV5-6 and TRBJ1-4, with unresolved D. Material: peripheral blood. CDR3 in amino acids: CASSLRRGNEKLFF. CDR3 nucleotides: TGTGCCAGCAGCTTGCGGCGGGGAAATGAAAAACTGTTTTTT.